Listed here are 20 T cell receptor beta chains from one sample, sequenced in a study of T cell responses to AZD1222 COVID-19 vaccine. Data came from immunoSEQ multiplex PCR; TCRdb stores just in-frame clones and leaves some out. The sample consists of approximately 97,000 clones, more than 70% of them appearing once. The sequenced sample was peripheral blood, obtained on day 0 of AZD1222 vaccination. The origin of the receptors is an adult in good health.

The chain links TRBV4-3 to TRBJ2-1; TRBD2 aligns across 11 bases. Germline-derived CDR1 and CDR2 are LGHNA and YSLEER. The V and J ends lost 4 bases and 2 bases, in that order; junction bases with no gene match: 7. This CDR3 is 17 amino acids long. CDR3 DNA sequence: TGCGCCAGCAGCCCCAGGGCGACTAGCGGGACCTACAATGAGCAGTTCTTC. Translating gives CASSPRATSGTYNEQFF.

The chain carries TRBV4-3 and TRBJ1-5, with 7 bases fitting TRBD1. CDR3 size: 17 residues. V lost 0 bases, J lost 2 bases, and 7 bases stayed unmatched. Per germline, CDR1 LGHNA and CDR2 YSLEER. The CDR3 DNA follows: TGCGCCAGCAGCCAAGAACCACAGGGGTTCGGCAATCAGCCCCAGCATTTT. This codes for CASSQEPQGFGNQPQHF.

The CDR3 nucleotides are TGTGCCATCAGTGACTCTAGCGGGAGAGAGACCCAGTACTTC. It specifies CAISDSSGRETQYF. This chain joins TRBV10-3 and TRBJ2-5; 10 bases match TRBD2. Germline CDR1 reads ENHRY; CDR2 reads SYGVKD. This CDR3 contains 14 residues. V gave up 3 bases and J gave up 4 bases; unmatched junction bases: 2.

The chain recombines TRBV13 with TRBJ1-2; 8 nucleotides match TRBD1. CDR1 is PRHDT and CDR2 is FYEKMQ in the germline V gene (reference sequence). This CDR3 contains 13 residues. Trimming removed 5 bases from V and 5 bases from J; junction bases left unmatched: 4. The CDR3 DNA reads TGTGCCAGCAGCGCCCAGGGGGCGTATGGCTACACCTTC. Translating gives CASSAQGAYGYTF.

Remarks on this clone: A read error may account for a junction end that differs from germline. The chain combines TRBV7-2 with TRBJ2-1; 10 bases line up with TRBD2. The CDR3 extends over 14 amino acids. Germline CDR1 SGHTA, CDR2 FQGNSA. The CDR3 region is CASSLAGVTNEQFF. The DNA for the CDR3 is TGTGCCAGCAGCCTAGCGGGGGTTACCAATGAGCAGTTCTTC. Full variable domain (rest looked up from reference TRBV7-2 and TRBJ2-1): GAGVSQSPSNKVTEKGKDVELRCDPISGHTALYWYRQSLGQGLEFLIYFQGNSAPDKSGLPSDRFSAERTGGSVSTLTIQRTQQEDSAVYLCASSLAGVTNEQFFGPGTRLTVL.

The J gene is TRBJ2-1, the V gene TRBV5-1, with 7 bases that match TRBD2. The CDR3 has 13 amino acids. J gave up 7 bases and V 4 bases, and 5 bases lay outside the gene matches. The germline V gene encodes CDR1 SGHRS and CDR2 YFSETQ. For the CDR3, the DNA is TGCGCCAGCAGCCCACTAGCGCTTAATGAGCAGTTCTTC. This gives the protein CASSPLALNEQFF.

This chain joins TRBV28 and TRBJ1-2, with 11 bases fitting TRBD1. The CDR3 consists of 15 residues. V was clipped by 4 bases and J by 4 bases; unmatched bases: 5. Germline CDR1 reads MDHEN; CDR2 reads SYDVKM. The CDR3 DNA sequence: TGTGCCAGCAGTTCACCGGGACAGGGGGGCTATGGCTACACCTTC. Translating gives CASSSPGQGGYGYTF.

The rearrangement links TRBV19 to TRBJ1-6; D unresolved. V dropped 7 bases and J dropped 4 bases, with 14 bases sitting between them. Germline CDR1 reads LNHDA; CDR2 reads SQIVND (reference sequence). The CDR3 spans 15 residues. The DNA of the CDR3 is TGTGCCAGTAAGGAGGGAATGGGTTATAATTCACCCCTCCACTTT. This sequence encodes CASKEGMGYNSPLHF.

This sequence joins TRBV7-9 and TRBJ1-6, with D maybe TRBD1 (5 bases). V shed 0 bases and J shed 9 bases, with 9 bases lying between them. Germline CDR1 and CDR2: SEHNR and FQNEAQ (reference sequence). The length of the CDR3 is 14 residues. The CDR3 region is CASSLATEGSPLHF. For the CDR3, the DNA is TGTGCCAGCAGCTTAGCGACAGAGGGTTCACCCCTCCACTTT.

This chain joins TRBV12-3 or TRBV12-4 and TRBJ1-6; no reliable D call. The germline V and J ends were trimmed by 2 bases and 10 bases, with 9 bases remaining between them. The CDR3 is 13 amino acids. As DNA, the CDR3 is TGTGCCAGCAGTTTAAGGCGGGGATCACCCCTCCACTTT. The encoded protein is CASSLRRGSPLHF.

The rearrangement uses TRBV7-8 and TRBJ2-3; D is unresolved. The length of the CDR3 is 14 residues. The germline V and J ends were trimmed by 7 bases and 1 base, with 12 bases remaining between them. Germline loops: CDR1 SGHVS, CDR2 FQNEAQ. The CDR3 here is CASTSRLGTDTQYF. The CDR3 coding sequence is TGTGCCAGCACCTCTCGGCTCGGCACAGATACGCAGTATTTT.

This clone was recorded once. J is TRBJ1-1 and V is TRBV24-1; 9 nucleotides line up with TRBD1. CDR3 length equals 13 residues. CDR1 is KGHDR and CDR2 is SFDVKD in the germline V gene. Trimming cost V 5 bases and J 8 bases; bases outside gene matches: 5. The CDR3 loop reads CATSGGDRAEAFF. In nucleotides, the CDR3 is TGTGCCACCAGTGGCGGGGACAGGGCAGAAGCTTTCTTT.

This clone occurred once. The V and J genes are TRBV6-4 and TRBJ2-1; 7 bases map to TRBD1. Germline V CDR1 and CDR2: MRHNA, SNTAGT. J gave up 0 bases and V 6 bases, and 5 bases lay outside the gene matches. The length of the CDR3 is 15 residues. The CDR3 region has the DNA TGTGCCAGCAGGCCGACAGGGAGCTCCTACAATGAGCAGTTCTTC. This encodes CASRPTGSSYNEQFF.

The gene calls are TRBV3-1 (or the pseudogene TRBV3-2) and TRBJ1-6, with TRBD1 as a possible D gene (6 bases). Germline CDR1 is LGHDT and CDR2 is YNNKEL (reference sequence). With 4 bases removed from V and 7 bases from J, the gap between germline ends came to 11 bases. The CDR3 runs to 14 residues. This CDR3 is CASSLGQSNSPLHF. The CDR3 nucleotides are TGTGCCAGCAGCCTAGGACAGTCGAATTCACCCCTCCACTTT.

V gene TRBV27 combines with J gene TRBJ1-3; D is possibly TRBD1 (5 bases). The V gene's germline CDR1 is MNHEY and CDR2 SMNVEV (reference sequence). Trimming left V 6 bases short and J 0 bases short, with 12 bases between. This CDR3 has 15 residues. As DNA, the CDR3 is TGTGCCAGCAGCCGGGACTCTTTCTCTGGAAACACCATATATTTT. It translates to CASSRDSFSGNTIYF.

V gene TRBV6-6 combines with J gene TRBJ2-3, with 8 nucleotides matching TRBD2. CDR3 length: 11 amino acids. Germline V CDR1 and CDR2: MNHNY, SVGAGI (reference sequence). The V segment lost 8 bases and the J segment 15 bases; nucleotides outside the gene matches: 10. The CDR3 loop is CASFSGAGFYF. CDR3 in DNA: TGTGCCAGCTTTAGCGGGGCCGGGTTTTATTTT.

The chain employs TRBV19 and TRBJ2-4, with 13 positions matching TRBD2. CDR3 length equals 19 residues. J was trimmed by 0 bases and V by 5 bases; bases with no gene match: 10. Germline V lookup: CDR1 LNHDA, CDR2 SQIVND (reference sequence). The CDR3 reads CASSSGLAGRTIAKNIQYF. The CDR3 DNA sequence: TGTGCCAGTAGTTCGGGACTAGCGGGACGGACTATAGCCAAAAACATTCAGTACTTC. Full variable domain (outside the CDR3, taken from reference TRBV19 and TRBJ2-4): DGGITQSPKYLFRKEGQNVTLSCEQNLNHDAMYWYRQDPGQGLRLIYYSQIVNDFQKGDIAEGYSVSREKKESFPLTVTSAQKNPTAFYLCASSSGLAGRTIAKNIQYFGAGTRLSVL.

J is TRBJ2-5 and V is TRBV24-1; 9 bases map to TRBD2. Germline assignment: CDR1 KGHDR and CDR2 SFDVKD. V lost 9 bases and J lost 0; bases outside the gene matches: 25. CDR3 length equals 21 residues. In DNA, the CDR3 is TGTGCCACCCGTGGCTCCGCGGGGGGGGGTGGCGCACAGTTAGACCAAGAGACCCAGTACTTC. Amino acids: CATRGSAGGGGAQLDQETQYF.

The V and J genes are TRBV19 and TRBJ2-5; 11 bases fit TRBD2. CDR1 and CDR2 (germline): LNHDA, SQIVND (reference sequence). J gave up 4 bases and V 5 bases, and 6 bases lay outside the gene matches. CDR3 length: 15 residues. This chain's CDR3 is CASSERLAGLETQYF. The CDR3 nucleotides are TGTGCCAGTAGTGAACGACTAGCGGGGCTAGAGACCCAGTACTTC.

The rearrangement uses TRBV28 and TRBJ2-2, with TRBD2 matching 8 bases. Germline CDR1 and CDR2: MDHEN and SYDVKM. The CDR3 extends over 19 amino acids. Trimming removed 6 bases from V and 1 base from J; junction bases left unmatched: 16. The CDR3 reads CASSRHPGGGSVNTGELFF. The DNA for the CDR3 is TGTGCCAGCAGCCGCCACCCGGGGGGGGGTTCGGTGAACACCGGGGAGCTGTTTTTT.